A selection of T cell receptor beta chains follows, all from one sample in a study of blood T cells in healthy people across ages. TCRdb re-called the 5' RACE reads through MiXCR, storing one row per CDR3 protein. The table has approximately 940,000 distinct CDR3 sequences, under 50% seen once. Source material: blood. Receptor source: a man aged 25 to 40 in good health. Both conserved end residues are part of each CDR3. The D gene is left open where the match is weak. Clone size is stated in some rows and not others, as once, few, many or a class when expanded.

D,V,J,size,DNA,CDR3
TRBD1,TRBV4-3,TRBJ2-1,.,TGCGCCAGCAGCCAGACCGGGACAGGGGATTACAGTGAGCAGTTCTTC,CASSQTGTGDYSEQFF
TRBD2,TRBV4-3,TRBJ2-7,few,TGCGCCAGCAGCCAAGATCGGGCGGGGGATTACGAGCAGTACTTC,CASSQDRAGDYEQYF
.,TRBV7-3,TRBJ2-1,.,TGTGCCAGCAGTCAAAGGTTCGATGAGCAGTTCTTC,CASSQRFDEQFF
.,TRBV5-1,TRBJ2-5,.,TGCGCCAGCAGCTTGGGAGGCAGTCAAGAGACCCGGTACTTC,CASSLGGSQETRYF
TRBD2,TRBV11-2,TRBJ2-3,.,TGTGCCAGCAGCTTAGCTTACGGGACTAGCGGGGGTGGCACAGATACGCAGTATTTT,CASSLAYGTSGGGTDTQYF
.,TRBV27,TRBJ1-6,many,TGTGCCAGCAGTCCCCATAAGGGCAACTCCTATAATTCACCCCTCCACTTT,CASSPHKGNSYNSPLHF
TRBD1,TRBV7-9,TRBJ1-2,few,TGTGCCAGCAGCCCGACAGGGGGAGCCTACTATGGCTACACCTTC,CASSPTGGAYYGYTF
TRBD1,TRBV20-1,TRBJ2-7,many,TGCAGTGCACCCTCGGATCAGGGGGCATACGAGCAGTACTTC,CSAPSDQGAYEQYF
.,TRBV6-1,TRBJ2-2,few,TGTGCCACACAGGGAACCGGGGAGCTGTTTTTT,CATQGTGELFF
.,TRBV6-2/TRBV6-3,TRBJ2-4,few,TGTGCCAGCCTCACCCCGGGACCCCGGGGAAACATTCAGTACTTC,CASLTPGPRGNIQYF
.,TRBV7-2,TRBJ2-3,.,TGTGCCAGCAGCTTAGTGTTCGGTAGTGGTCGCGCAGATACGCAGTATTTT,CASSLVFGSGRADTQYF
.,TRBV7-9,TRBJ1-2,.,TGTGCCGGCACCTCCGGGGGACGAGGATATGGCTACACCTTC,CAGTSGGRGYGYTF
.,TRBV15,TRBJ2-5,few,TGTGCCACCAGCAGAGATAGGGCAGGGGTAGAGACCCAGTACTTC,CATSRDRAGVETQYF
.,TRBV7-9,TRBJ2-3,.,TGTGCCAGCAACCAGGACGGTCCTGATACGCAGTATTTT,CASNQDGPDTQYF
TRBD1,TRBV20-1,TRBJ2-7,.,TGCAGTGCTAGAAACCCCGGGACAGTCGAGGACGAGCAGTACTTC,CSARNPGTVEDEQYF
.,TRBV6-5,TRBJ2-7,once,TGTGCCAGCAGTTACACGGACAGCTACGAGCAGTACTTC,CASSYTDSYEQYF
TRBD2,TRBV29-1,TRBJ2-4,many,TGCAGCACTAGGGCGGGGGAAAACATTCAGTACTTC,CSTRAGENIQYF
.,TRBV6-5,TRBJ1-2,few,TGTGCCAGCAGTTACGGGGTCGTACGAGCGATCTATGGCTACACCTTC,CASSYGVVRAIYGYTF
.,TRBV29-1,TRBJ1-4,.,TGCAGCGTTGAAGATTCAAGGATTCGAGAAAAACTGTTTTTT,CSVEDSRIREKLFF
.,TRBV12-3/TRBV12-4,TRBJ1-2,.,TGTGCCAGCACCACGGACAGTAACTATGGCTACACCTTC,CASTTDSNYGYTF
TRBD2,TRBV5-6,TRBJ2-1,few,TGTGCCAGCAGCCTAACAGGACTAGACGATGAGCAGTTCTTC,CASSLTGLDDEQFF
.,TRBV29-1,TRBJ1-1,.,TGCAGCGCCTCAAAGAGGAGGGACGCTCAGAACACTGAAGCTTTCTTT,CSASKRRDAQNTEAFF
TRBD2,TRBV27,TRBJ2-7,.,TGTGCCAGCAGTTTTCGGGGAGGGTCGGACGAGCAGTACTTC,CASSFRGGSDEQYF
.,TRBV12-3/TRBV12-4,TRBJ2-5,few,TGTGCCAGCACTTCTGAAGAGACCCAGTACTTC,CASTSEETQYF
.,TRBV12-3/TRBV12-4,TRBJ2-5,once,TGTGCCAGCAGCCTGGGGCCTAAAGAGACCCAGTACTTC,CASSLGPKETQYF
TRBD2,TRBV12-3/TRBV12-4,TRBJ2-5,.,TGTGCCAGCAGTTTGAATAGCGGGGGGCAAGAGACCCAGTACTTC,CASSLNSGGQETQYF
.,TRBV18,TRBJ2-7,.,TGTGCCAGCTCACCATCGACAGGAGCCTACGAGCAGTACTTC,CASSPSTGAYEQYF
.,TRBV12-3/TRBV12-4,TRBJ1-5,.,TGTGCCAGCAGAAAGGTATTCAATCAGCCCCAGCATTTT,CASRKVFNQPQHF
.,TRBV29-1,TRBJ2-1,.,TGCAGCGTTGAAAGAGTAGCGTCGTACAATGAGCAGTTCTTC,CSVERVASYNEQFF
.,TRBV5-1,TRBJ2-5,.,TGCGCCAGCAGCTTGAGCATCCAGGGTTCAGAGACCCAGTACTTC,CASSLSIQGSETQYF
.,TRBV20-1,TRBJ2-3,many,TGCAGTGCTAGACCCGGCGGAGGGTCCGATACGCAGTATTTT,CSARPGGGSDTQYF
.,TRBV2,TRBJ2-3,few,TGTGCCAGCAGTGGCCGGGAGTCAGGTTCGCAGTATTTT,CASSGRESGSQYF
.,TRBV5-1,TRBJ1-2,few,TGCGCCAGCAGCTTGGAGGGACCGACTTCATATGGCTACACCTTC,CASSLEGPTSYGYTF
.,TRBV12-3/TRBV12-4,TRBJ2-7,.,TGTGCCAGCAGCCCGAAGGGCAGCTCCTACGAGCAGTACTTC,CASSPKGSSYEQYF
.,TRBV12-3/TRBV12-4,TRBJ2-5,few,TGTGCCAGCAGTCCCACGGGAAGCGAGACCCAGTACTTC,CASSPTGSETQYF
.,TRBV20-1,TRBJ2-1,.,TGCAGTACCAAGATACCTCGGGGGAGCTCCTACAATGAGCAGTTCTTC,CSTKIPRGSSYNEQFF
TRBD1,TRBV7-9,TRBJ2-7,many,TGTGCCAGCAGCTCACCCGGGACAGAGGGATGGGGATACGAGCAGTACTTC,CASSSPGTEGWGYEQYF
TRBD1,TRBV7-3,TRBJ1-2,.,TGTGCCAGCAGTCCGACAGGGCCCTCTAACTATGGCTACACCTTC,CASSPTGPSNYGYTF
.,TRBV24-1,TRBJ2-3,.,TGTGCCACCAGTGCGGGGGCAGATACGCAGTATTTT,CATSAGADTQYF
.,TRBV6-2/TRBV6-3,TRBJ1-6,.,TGTGCCAGCAGTTACTCGGAAGGAGAAGGGGTACACAATTCACCCCTCCACTTT,CASSYSEGEGVHNSPLHF
.,TRBV9,TRBJ1-1,.,TGTGCCAGCAGCGCACTCAGCACTGAAGCTTTCTTT,CASSALSTEAFF
.,TRBV5-1,TRBJ2-3,.,TGCGCCAGCCGCTCCCCGGGGGCTAGCACAGATACGCAGTATTTT,CASRSPGASTDTQYF